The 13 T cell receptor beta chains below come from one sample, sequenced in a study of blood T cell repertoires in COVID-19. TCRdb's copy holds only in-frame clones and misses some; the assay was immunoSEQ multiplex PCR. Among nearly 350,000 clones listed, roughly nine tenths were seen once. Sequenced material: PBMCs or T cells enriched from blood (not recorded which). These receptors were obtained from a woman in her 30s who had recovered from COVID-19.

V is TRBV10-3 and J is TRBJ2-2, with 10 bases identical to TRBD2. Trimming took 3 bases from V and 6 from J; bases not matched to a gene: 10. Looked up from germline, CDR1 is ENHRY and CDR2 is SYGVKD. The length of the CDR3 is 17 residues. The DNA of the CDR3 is TGTGCCATCAGTGATTCAGCGGGGGGGTCCTCTGCCGGGGAGCTGTTTTTT. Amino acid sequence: CAISDSAGGSSAGELFF.

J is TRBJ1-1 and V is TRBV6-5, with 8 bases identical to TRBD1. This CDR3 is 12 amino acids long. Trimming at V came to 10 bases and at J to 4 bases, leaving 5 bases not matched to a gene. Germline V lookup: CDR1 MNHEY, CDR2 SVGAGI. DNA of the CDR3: TGTGCCACAGGGGGCGCCGGCACTGAAGCTTTCTTT. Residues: CATGGAGTEAFF.

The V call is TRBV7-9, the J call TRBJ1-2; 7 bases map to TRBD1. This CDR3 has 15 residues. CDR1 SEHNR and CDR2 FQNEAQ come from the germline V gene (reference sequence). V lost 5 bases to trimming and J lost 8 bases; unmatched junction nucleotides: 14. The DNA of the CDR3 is TGTGCCAGCAGCCCACCTACAGGGGCTCAGGGCGGCTACACCTTC. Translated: CASSPPTGAQGGYTF.

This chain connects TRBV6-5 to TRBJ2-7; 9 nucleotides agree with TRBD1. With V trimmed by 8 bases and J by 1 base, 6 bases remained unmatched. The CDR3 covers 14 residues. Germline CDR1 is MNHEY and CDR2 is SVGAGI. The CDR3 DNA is TGTGCCAGCCGCAGACAGGGGGATTCCTACGAGCAGTACTTC. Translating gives CASRRQGDSYEQYF.

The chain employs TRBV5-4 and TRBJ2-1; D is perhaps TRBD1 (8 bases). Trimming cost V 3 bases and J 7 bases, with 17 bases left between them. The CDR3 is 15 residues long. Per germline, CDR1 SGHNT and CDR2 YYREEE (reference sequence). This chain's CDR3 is CASSWGGQVRNEQFF. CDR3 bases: TGTGCCAGCAGCTGGGGGGGACAGGTTAGAAATGAGCAGTTCTTC.

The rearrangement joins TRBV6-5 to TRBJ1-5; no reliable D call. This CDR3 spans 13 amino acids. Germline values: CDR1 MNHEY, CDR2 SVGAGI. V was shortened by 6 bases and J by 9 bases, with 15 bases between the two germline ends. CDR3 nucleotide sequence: TGTGCCAGCAGGCCCTCCTTTACTTGGCCCCAGCATTTT. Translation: CASRPSFTWPQHF.

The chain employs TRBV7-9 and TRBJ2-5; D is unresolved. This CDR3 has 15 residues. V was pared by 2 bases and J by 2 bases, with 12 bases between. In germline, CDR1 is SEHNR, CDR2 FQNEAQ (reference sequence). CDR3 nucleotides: TGTGCCAGCAGCTTAAGGCCCCAGACTCAAGAGACCCAGTACTTC. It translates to CASSLRPQTQETQYF.

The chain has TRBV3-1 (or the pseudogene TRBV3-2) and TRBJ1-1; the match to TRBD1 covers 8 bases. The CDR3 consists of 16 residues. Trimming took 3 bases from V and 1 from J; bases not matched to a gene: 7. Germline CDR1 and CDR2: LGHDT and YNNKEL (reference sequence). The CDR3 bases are TGTGCCAGCAGCCACGGACAGGGTTGGCGGAACACTGAAGCTTTCTTT. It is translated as CASSHGQGWRNTEAFF.

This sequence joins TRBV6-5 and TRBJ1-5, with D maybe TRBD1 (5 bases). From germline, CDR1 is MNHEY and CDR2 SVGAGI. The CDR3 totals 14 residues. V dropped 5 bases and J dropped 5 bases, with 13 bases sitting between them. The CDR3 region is CASSPQSRDQPQHF. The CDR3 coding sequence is TGTGCCAGCAGTCCACAGAGCAGGGATCAGCCCCAGCATTTT.

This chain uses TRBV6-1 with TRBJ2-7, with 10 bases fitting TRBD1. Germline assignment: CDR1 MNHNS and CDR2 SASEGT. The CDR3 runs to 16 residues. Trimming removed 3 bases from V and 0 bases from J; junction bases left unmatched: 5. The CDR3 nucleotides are TGTGCCAGCAGTGAGATCGGGACAGGGGTCTCCTACGAGCAGTACTTC. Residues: CASSEIGTGVSYEQYF.

DNA for the CDR3: TGTGCCAGCCGCTATATGACAGAAAAAGAAGAGACCCAGTACTTC. It codes for CASRYMTEKEETQYF. The rearrangement links TRBV11-3 to TRBJ2-5; D is perhaps TRBD1 (5 bases). The ends were cut back, 8 bases at V and 3 bases at J, with 19 bases in the middle. Germline CDR1 SGHNT, CDR2 YENEEA. This CDR3 contains 15 residues.

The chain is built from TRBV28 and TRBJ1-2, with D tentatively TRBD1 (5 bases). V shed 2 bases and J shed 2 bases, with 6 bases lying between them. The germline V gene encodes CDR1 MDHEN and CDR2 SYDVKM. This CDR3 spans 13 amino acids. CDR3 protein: CASSLPGNYGYTF. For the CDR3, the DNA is TGTGCCAGCAGTTTACCAGGGAACTATGGCTACACCTTC.

CDR3 in DNA: TGTGCCAGCAGCGTAGACCCCAGCTCCTACAATGAGCAGTTCTTC. It translates to CASSVDPSSYNEQFF. This chain joins TRBV9 and TRBJ2-1, with D uncertain. The CDR3 sequence is 15 residues long. Looked up from germline, CDR1 is SGDLS and CDR2 is YYNGEE. The V end lost 0 bases, the J end lost 0 bases, and 7 bases lay between the germline ends. The full variable domain, with the rest looked up from reference TRBV9 and TRBJ2-1, is DSGVTQTPKHLITATGQRVTLRCSPRSGDLSVYWYQQSLDQGLQFLIQYYNGEERAKGNILERFSAQQFPDLHSELNLSSLELGDSALYFCASSVDPSSYNEQFFGPGTRLTVL.